This T cell receptor (beta chain) was sequenced in a study of OX40 agonist ivuxolimab in advanced cancers. Study-wide context: The study treated patients with ivuxolimab, an agonistic anti-OX40 (CD134) antibody. Two patients with cutaneous melanoma and one with hepatocellular carcinoma, three in total, showed partial responses. Broader study findings: CD8+ T cells showed, on average, more clonal expansion than CD4+ cells.

Profiling relied on immunoSEQ multiplex PCR, and the TCRdb table lists in-frame clones only, not all of them. The sample lists tens of thousands of clones; around 84% were seen once. About this clone itself: Its antigen is unknown.

This receptor was obtained from an adult with an advanced solid tumor such as melanoma, head and neck, liver or kidney cancer. The sequencing used CD4+ or CD8+ T cells sorted from blood, collected in a trial of the OX40 agonist ivuxolimab.

As DNA, the CDR3 is TGTGCCAGCAAGAGACAGGGCCCAACCTACGAGCAGTACTTC. This gives the protein CASKRQGPTYEQYF. This chain links TRBV6-5 with TRBJ2-7, with 7 bases matching TRBD1. This CDR3 has 14 amino acids. CDR1 and CDR2 from the germline V gene are MNHEY and SVGAGI. The V segment lost 7 bases and the J segment 2 bases; nucleotides outside the gene matches: 8.